Sequencing of this T cell receptor beta chain was carried out in a study of tissue T cells after allogeneic stem cell transplantation. Study-wide results and limits: Only a limited share of tissue TCRs appeared in blood or spleen. Alloreactivity or antigen specificity of tissue TCRs was not determined; some clones might be host cells.

CDR3 sequences, V/J genes, frequencies and template counts came from survey-depth TCRbeta sequencing. Method: immunoSEQ multiplex PCR; TCRdb's copy keeps in-frame clones and lacks some. The table shows over 40,000 clones, with about 73% occurring only once. The germline gives CDR1 LGHNA, CDR2 YNLKQL (reference sequence). CDR3 length: 15 residues. The ends were cut back, 2 bases at V and 5 bases at J, with 13 bases in the middle. Points on this clone: Its target is not known. Gene names and germline match the mouse. The CDR3 goes on 1 residue after the read ends, and that part is filled in from the germline J gene.

V is TRBV5 and J is TRBJ2-1; perhaps TRBD2 as D (7 bases). The sequencing sample was made of sorted cells pooled from one or two spleens. This receptor was obtained from a pool of C57BL/6 mice in good health. The CDR3 sequence is CASSQWGARDAEQFF. Incomplete CDR3 DNA: TGTGCCAGCAGCCAATGGGGGGCGCGGGATGCTGAGCAGTTC.